These 27 T cell receptor beta chains came from one sample sequenced in a study of blood T cell repertoires in COVID-19. Produced via immunoSEQ multiplex PCR; TCRdb's table is partial and in-frame only. The sample lists fewer than 350,000 clones, 88% occurring once. The specimen sequenced was peripheral blood. These receptors originate from a man aged 18 to 35 with active or convalescent COVID-19.

The J gene is TRBJ2-7, the V gene TRBV15; TRBD1 is a possible D gene (5 bases). Germline-derived CDR1 and CDR2 are LNHNV and YYDKDF (reference sequence). Trimming removed 0 bases at V and 2 bases at J, with 8 bases between. The CDR3 runs 14 residues. The CDR3 sequence is CATSRDPGPYEQYF. CDR3 nucleotide sequence: TGTGCCACCAGCAGAGATCCAGGGCCCTACGAGCAGTACTTC.

The genes are TRBV9 and TRBJ2-2; the D is unclear. V was shortened by 0 bases and J by 6 bases, with 6 bases between the two germline ends. CDR3 length equals 13 residues. The germline gives CDR1 SGDLS, CDR2 YYNGEE. This CDR3 reads CASSVDPAGELFF. In nucleotides, the CDR3 is TGTGCCAGCAGCGTAGATCCTGCCGGGGAGCTGTTTTTT.

V usage is TRBV2 and J usage is TRBJ1-5; 8 bases line up with TRBD1. With V trimmed by 6 bases and J by 0 bases, 10 bases remained unmatched. The CDR3 runs to 17 residues. Germline CDR1 reads SNHLY; CDR2 reads FYNNEI. DNA of the CDR3: TGTGCCAGCAGGGGGCTTGGGGGACAGGATAGCAATCAGCCCCAGCATTTT. Translated: CASRGLGGQDSNQPQHF.

The rearrangement joins TRBV5-4 to TRBJ2-7; TRBD1 agrees at 7 bases. The CDR3 extends over 14 amino acids. J gave up 3 bases and V 4 bases, and 7 bases lay outside the gene matches. Germline CDR1 is SGHNT and CDR2 is YYREEE (reference sequence). CDR3 sequence: CASSPGQVNYEQYF. The CDR3 region has the DNA TGTGCCAGCAGCCCTGGACAGGTGAACTACGAGCAGTACTTC.

The chain employs TRBV10-3 and TRBJ2-3; D is uncertain. Trimming took 2 bases from V and 8 from J, leaving 11 bases between them. Germline assignment: CDR1 ENHRY and CDR2 SYGVKD. This CDR3 has 13 amino acids. CDR3 coding DNA: TGTGCCATCAGTGAGAAAACTCCCTCTACGCAGTATTTT. Its translation: CAISEKTPSTQYF.

This clone has a single count. The CDR3 DNA reads as TGTGCCAGCGGGGGAGGGACAGGGGGGAACTATGGCTACACCTTC. It specifies CASGGGTGGNYGYTF. The chain carries TRBV25-1 and TRBJ1-2; the match to TRBD1 covers 11 bases. Trimming at V came to 8 bases and at J to 2 bases, leaving 7 bases not matched to a gene. Looked up from germline, CDR1 is MGHDK and CDR2 is SYGVNS. The CDR3 covers 15 residues.

The V call is TRBV11-2, the J call TRBJ2-2; the match to TRBD2 covers 11 bases. CDR3 size: 17 residues. J lost 0 bases, V lost 1 base, and 1 base had no gene match. Looked up from germline, CDR1 is SGHAT and CDR2 is FQNNGV. CDR3 DNA: TGTGCCAGCAGCTTAGGTAGCGGGGGGGCGAACACCGGGGAGCTGTTTTTT. It encodes CASSLGSGGANTGELFF.

This clone was observed once. The rearrangement joins TRBV12-3 or TRBV12-4 to TRBJ2-2; D is undetermined. V was trimmed by 2 bases and J by 8 bases, leaving 3 bases between them. This CDR3 region has 11 residues. CDR3 in DNA: TGTGCCAGCAGTTTATCTGGGGAGCTGTTTTTT. It yields the protein CASSLSGELFF.

The chain is built from TRBV5-1 and TRBJ2-7, with 10 bases lining up with TRBD1. This CDR3 has 15 residues. Germline values: CDR1 SGHRS, CDR2 YFSETQ. V lost 2 bases to trimming and J lost 2 bases; unmatched junction nucleotides: 4. As DNA, the CDR3 is TGCGCCAGCAGCTTTACCGGGACAGGGGCCTACGAGCAGTACTTC. Amino acid sequence: CASSFTGTGAYEQYF.

CDR3 sequence (DNA): TGTGCCAGCTCACCCACAGGGCAGTTTAATGGCTACACCTTC. Translated: CASSPTGQFNGYTF. The rearrangement uses TRBV18 and TRBJ1-2; weak D call: TRBD1 (6 bases). Germline CDR1 KGHSH, CDR2 LQKENI. Trimming removed 3 bases from V and 6 bases from J, with 14 bases in between. The CDR3 consists of 14 residues.

The chain joins TRBV2 to TRBJ1-6, with 10 bases matching TRBD1. CDR1 and CDR2 (germline): SNHLY, FYNNEI. The CDR3 extends over 15 amino acids. Unmatched junction bases numbered 6, after V lost 6 bases and J lost 7 bases. DNA for the CDR3: TGTGCCAGCAGGCCGACAGGGGGCAGAAATTCACCCCTCCACTTT. This codes for CASRPTGGRNSPLHF.

This chain joins TRBV10-2 and TRBJ1-2, with unresolved D. Trimming pared 0 bases from V and 5 bases from J, leaving 13 bases between. From germline, CDR1 is WSHSY and CDR2 SAAADI. The CDR3 contains 15 residues. The CDR3 DNA sequence: TGCGCCAGCAGTGAGTCGATGTCGGTATGGTATGGCTACACCTTC. This gives the protein CASSESMSVWYGYTF.

The rearrangement links TRBV5-1 to TRBJ1-2, with D maybe TRBD1 (6 bases). Germline loops: CDR1 SGHRS, CDR2 YFSETQ. The CDR3 covers 14 residues. V lost 4 bases and J lost 3, with 13 bases in between. CDR3 protein: CASSIRGNDYGYTF. As DNA, the CDR3 is TGCGCCAGCAGCATCAGGGGTAACGACTATGGCTACACCTTC.

This clone turned up a few times. The chain has TRBV5-1 and TRBJ1-2, with D possibly TRBD1 on 6 matching bases. The CDR3 spans 17 residues. Germline values: CDR1 SGHRS, CDR2 YFSETQ. V was clipped by 3 bases and J by 0 bases, with 18 bases between them. The DNA for the CDR3 is TGCGCCAGCAGCTCGCGGGGGCTGACAGCAGCTAACTATGGCTACACCTTC. It translates to CASSSRGLTAANYGYTF.

V gene TRBV19 combines with J gene TRBJ2-7, with 9 positions matching TRBD2. The CDR3 sequence is 16 residues long. V dropped 2 bases and J dropped 3; count of bases not matched to a gene: 8. Germline V gives CDR1 LNHDA, CDR2 SQIVND (reference sequence). CDR3 DNA: TGTGCCAGTAGTATAAGTGGCCTAGCGGGGTACTACGAGCAGTACTTC. It is translated as CASSISGLAGYYEQYF.

This clone is a singleton in its sample. This chain connects TRBV2 to TRBJ2-7; D might be TRBD1 (5 bases). From germline, CDR1 is SNHLY and CDR2 FYNNEI. V lost 5 bases, J lost 2 bases, and 10 bases lay in between. CDR3 length: 13 residues. The CDR3 bases are TGTGCCAGCAGTACAGGTATCCCCTACGAGCAGTACTTC. Residues: CASSTGIPYEQYF.

This clone was found once. This sequence joins TRBV3-1 (or the pseudogene TRBV3-2) and TRBJ1-6, with 7 bases lining up with TRBD1. This CDR3 is built from 15 residues. V shed 0 bases, J shed 8 bases, and the junction held 4 bases outside the gene matches. Looked up from germline, CDR1 is LGHDT and CDR2 is YNNKEL (reference sequence). CDR3 nucleotide sequence: TGTGCCAGCAGCCAAGATGAGACAGGGCATTCACCCCTCCACTTT. This sequence encodes CASSQDETGHSPLHF.

The rearrangement uses TRBV6-4 and TRBJ2-3; the match to TRBD2 covers 7 bases. Germline assignment: CDR1 MRHNA and CDR2 SNTAGT. After removal of 5 bases from V and 3 bases from J, the junction contained 5 bases not matched to a gene. The CDR3 sequence is 14 residues long. The CDR3 sequence is CASSISGGTDTQYF. The CDR3 DNA sequence: TGTGCCAGCAGTATTTCCGGGGGGACAGATACGCAGTATTTT.

The CDR3 is CASSYVGLANNEQFF. The CDR3 coding sequence is TGTGCCAGCAGTTATGTGGGCCTTGCGAATAATGAGCAGTTCTTC. The rearrangement uses TRBV6-2 or TRBV6-3 and TRBJ2-1; D uncertain. The CDR3 sequence is 15 residues long. With 3 bases removed from V and 7 bases from J, the gap between germline ends came to 16 bases. CDR1 MNHEY and CDR2 SVGEGT come from the germline V gene.

V gene TRBV24-1 combines with J gene TRBJ2-1, with 11 bases aligning to TRBD2. In germline, CDR1 is KGHDR, CDR2 SFDVKD. The CDR3 runs 15 residues. J lost 6 bases, V lost 6 bases, and 6 bases had no gene match. The DNA for the CDR3 is TGTGCCACCAGTAATAGCGGGGGGGCCATCAATGAGCAGTTCTTC. Translation gives CATSNSGGAINEQFF.

The chain is built from TRBV6-2 or TRBV6-3 and TRBJ1-3; 7 positions agree with TRBD1. V shed 5 bases, J shed 0 bases, and the junction held 7 bases outside the gene matches. CDR3 size: 16 residues. Germline-derived CDR1 and CDR2 are MNHEY and SVGEGT. CDR3 DNA sequence: TGTGCCAGCAGTCACGGGACAGCATACTCTGGAAACACCATATATTTT. This sequence encodes CASSHGTAYSGNTIYF.

The chain combines TRBV2 with TRBJ2-1, with D tentatively TRBD1 (5 bases). The CDR3 has 12 amino acids. Germline CDR1 and CDR2: SNHLY and FYNNEI. V was cut by 4 bases and J by 7 bases, with 8 bases left in between. As DNA, the CDR3 is TGTGCCAGCAGTGGACAGTTGAATGAGCAGTTCTTC. This encodes CASSGQLNEQFF. The full variable domain, rest sourced from reference TRBV2 and TRBJ2-1, is EPEVTQTPSHQVTQMGQEVILRCVPISNHLYFYWYRQILGQKVEFLVSFYNNEISEKSEIFDDQFSVERPDGSNFTLKIRSTKLEDSAMYFCASSGQLNEQFFGPGTRLTVL.

Remarks on this clone: Within the sample, other DNA sequences also encode this same CDR3. This rearrangement joins TRBV2 to TRBJ1-2, with 8 positions matching TRBD1. The CDR3 sequence is 14 residues long. V lost 5 bases, J lost 0 bases, and 2 bases stayed unmatched. Per germline, CDR1 SNHLY and CDR2 FYNNEI. CDR3 loop: CASSRQGSNYGYTF. CDR3 sequence (DNA): TGTGCCAGCAGTCGACAGGGGTCTAACTATGGCTACACCTTC. Complete variable domain (other parts from reference TRBV2 and TRBJ1-2): EPEVTQTPSHQVTQMGQEVILRCVPISNHLYFYWYRQILGQKVEFLVSFYNNEISEKSEIFDDQFSVERPDGSNFTLKIRSTKLEDSAMYFCASSRQGSNYGYTFGSGTRLTVV.

This clone is a singleton in its sample. The same CDR3 also results from other DNA sequences found in this sample. The chain has TRBV6-5 and TRBJ2-7, with 8 bases identical to TRBD2. Germline-derived CDR1 and CDR2 are MNHEY and SVGAGI. CDR3 length equals 13 residues. Trimming at V came to 8 bases and at J to 5 bases, leaving 8 bases not matched to a gene. In DNA form, the CDR3 reads TGTGCCAGCGGGGCGGGGGGTCGGAACGAGCAGTACTTC. Translating it yields CASGAGGRNEQYF.

The chain employs TRBV25-1 and TRBJ1-2; possible D gene TRBD1, 5 bases. Germline lookup yields CDR1 MGHDK and CDR2 SYGVNS. The CDR3 has 15 amino acids. Trimming removed 5 bases from V and 2 bases from J, with 15 bases in between. The DNA for the CDR3 is TGTGCCAGCAGTTGGGGTGGGCCAGGGAACTATGGCTACACCTTC. Its protein is CASSWGGPGNYGYTF.

This clone has more than one count but fewer than ten. The V gene is TRBV7-9, the J gene TRBJ1-2; 8 positions match TRBD1. V was clipped by 3 bases and J by 2 bases; unmatched bases: 5. This CDR3 is built from 15 residues. The germline CDR1 and CDR2 sequences are SEHNR and FQNEAQ (reference sequence). The CDR3 bases are TGTGCCAGCAGCTTTCAGGGGGCACTCAACTATGGCTACACCTTC. This encodes CASSFQGALNYGYTF.

The rearrangement joins TRBV10-3 to TRBJ2-7; TRBD2 agrees at 10 bases. The CDR3 sequence is 17 residues long. Germline CDR1 ENHRY, CDR2 SYGVKD. Trimming took 2 bases from V and 2 from J; bases not matched to a gene: 9. This CDR3 is CAISELAGTSETYEQYF. CDR3 DNA sequence: TGTGCCATCAGTGAGCTGGCCGGGACTAGCGAGACCTACGAGCAGTACTTC.